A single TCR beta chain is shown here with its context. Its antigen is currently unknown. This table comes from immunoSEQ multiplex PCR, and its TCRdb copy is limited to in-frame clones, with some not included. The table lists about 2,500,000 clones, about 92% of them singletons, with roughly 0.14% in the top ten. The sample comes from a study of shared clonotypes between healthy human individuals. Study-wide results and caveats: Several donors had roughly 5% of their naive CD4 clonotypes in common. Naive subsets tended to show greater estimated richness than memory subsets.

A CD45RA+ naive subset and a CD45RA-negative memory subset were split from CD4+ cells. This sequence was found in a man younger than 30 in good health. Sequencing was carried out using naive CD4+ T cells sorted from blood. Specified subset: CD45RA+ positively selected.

This CDR3 is CAITTGLAGVNSRETQYF. CDR3 nucleotides: TGTGCCATCACTACGGGACTAGCGGGAGTAAACTCCCGAGAGACCCAGTACTTC. The chain carries TRBV10-3 and TRBJ2-5; TRBD2 matches 14 bases. The CDR3 is 18 amino acids. With V trimmed by 7 bases and J by 4 bases, 14 bases remained unmatched. The germline V gene encodes CDR1 ENHRY and CDR2 SYGVKD.